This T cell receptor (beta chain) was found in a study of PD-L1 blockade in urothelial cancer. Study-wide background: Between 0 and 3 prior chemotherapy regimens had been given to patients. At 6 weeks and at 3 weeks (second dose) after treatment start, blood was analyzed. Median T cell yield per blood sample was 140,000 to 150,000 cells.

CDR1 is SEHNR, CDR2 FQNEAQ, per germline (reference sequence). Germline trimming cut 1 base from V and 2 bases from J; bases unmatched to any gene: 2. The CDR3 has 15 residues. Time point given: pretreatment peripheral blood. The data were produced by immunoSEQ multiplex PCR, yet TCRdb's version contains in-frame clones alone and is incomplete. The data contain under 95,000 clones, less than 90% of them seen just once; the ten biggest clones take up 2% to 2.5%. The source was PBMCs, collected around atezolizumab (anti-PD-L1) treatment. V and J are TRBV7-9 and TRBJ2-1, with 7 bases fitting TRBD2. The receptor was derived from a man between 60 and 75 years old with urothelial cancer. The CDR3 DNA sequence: TGTGCCAGCAGCTTAGGGCTAGCGGCCTACAATGAGCAGTTCTTC. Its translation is CASSLGLAAYNEQFF.